This record looks at one TCR beta chain sequence and its context. This sample is part of a study of CD8 T cells in Susac syndrome. RNA amounts of roughly 0.5 to 1 ug underwent reverse transcription with random hexamers. Coverage of TCR beta CDR3 amplification by immunoSEQ multiplex PCR extended to 54 Vbeta and 13 Jbeta. TCRdb independently ran MiXCR on the immunoSEQ multiplex PCR reads; one entry per CDR3 protein. This sample has about 160,000 distinct CDR3 sequences, with approximately 90% found just once. The germline gives CDR1 MGHDK, CDR2 SYGVNS. The V gene lost 3 bases and the J gene lost 3 bases, with 8 bases spanning the gap. This CDR3 has 13 residues. Sequencing of TCR beta was carried out in blood CD8+ and CD4+ T cells.

The TCR sequence derives from a human donor in good health. The specimen was CD4+ T cells from PBMCs. V is TRBV25-1 and J is TRBJ2-5; D not certain. Written as DNA, the CDR3 is TGTGCCAGCAGTGATCCCCAGAAAGAGACCCAGTACTTC. This gives the protein CASSDPQKETQYF.